This T cell receptor beta chain was sequenced for a study of identical twins. The CDR3 is 17 amino acids. MiXCR, run by TCRdb on the 5' RACE reads, gives a single entry per CDR3 protein. The sample holds a few hundred thousand distinct CDR3 sequences; approximately 8.7% are singletons and the top ten take under 10%. Whole-study results and caveats: Cross-sectional statistical analysis, not tracking of the same donors, underpinned the conclusions.

This clonotype has more than one count but fewer than ten. As yet, its antigen is unknown. V is TRBV21-1 and J is TRBJ2-7; the table's D gene call, TRBD2, was not cross checked with the DNA. TRBV21-1 is termed a pseudogene. Sequencing was carried out using naive T cells sorted from blood. The receptor was isolated from a woman between 45 and 65 years old in good health. For the CDR3, the DNA is TGTGCCAGCAGCAAAGCTAGCGGCAAGGAGATACCCTACGAGCAGTACGTC. The encoded protein is CASSKASGKEIPYEQYV.